This entry lists 25 T cell receptor beta chains sequenced from one sample in a study of T cell changes during pregnancy in multiple sclerosis. The protocol was immunoSEQ multiplex PCR, while the TCRdb copy is restricted to in-frame clones and leaves out a portion. The sample holds around 38,000 clones, under 95% seen once. The source material was CD8+ T cells from peripheral blood mononuclear cells, sampled in the third trimester of pregnancy. These receptors came from a female donor with multiple sclerosis, enrolled in a pregnancy study.

The V gene is TRBV28, the J gene TRBJ2-4; TRBD1 matches 8 bases. Germline trimming cut 3 bases from V and 1 base from J; bases unmatched to any gene: 17. The germline gives CDR1 MDHEN, CDR2 SYDVKM. The CDR3 has 20 residues. The CDR3 DNA follows: TGTGCCAGCAGTTTCTTTCTGACAGGGGACCTAGGGGTGGCCAAAAACATTCAGTACTTC. Encoded protein: CASSFFLTGDLGVAKNIQYF.

V and J are TRBV9 and TRBJ2-2, with 11 positions matching TRBD2. J gave up 0 bases and V 3 bases, and 1 base lay outside the gene matches. CDR1 is SGDLS, CDR2 YYNGEE, per germline. This CDR3 is 16 amino acids long. CDR3 residues: CASSGGLAANTGELFF. Written as DNA, the CDR3 is TGTGCCAGCAGCGGGGGACTAGCGGCGAACACCGGGGAGCTGTTTTTT.

As regards this clone: This sample includes further DNA sequences coding for the same CDR3. The CDR3 sequence is CASSPGTGGYEQYF. DNA of the CDR3: TGTGCCAGCAGTCCTGGTACAGGGGGCTACGAGCAGTACTTC. The chain recombines TRBV27 with TRBJ2-7, with TRBD1 matching 8 bases. The ends lost 5 bases at V and 3 bases at J; junction bases unmatched: 6. The germline V gene has CDR1 MNHEY and CDR2 SMNVEV (reference sequence). This CDR3 comprises 14 residues.

In this sample, this clone turned up once. The chain carries TRBV2 and TRBJ1-1; D is ambiguous. Germline lookup yields CDR1 SNHLY and CDR2 FYNNEI. The CDR3 runs 11 residues. Deletions cut 7 bases from V and 8 bases from J, with 11 bases between. CDR3 DNA sequence: TGTGCCAGCACCGACACGGCCGAAGCTTTCTTT. It is translated as CASTDTAEAFF.

The chain is built from TRBV5-1 and TRBJ1-2; possible D gene TRBD1, 5 bases. Germline V lookup: CDR1 SGHRS, CDR2 YFSETQ. This CDR3 is built from 15 residues. Trimming pared 0 bases from V and 1 base from J, leaving 10 bases between. This CDR3 is CASSLDGGLNYGYTF. The CDR3 DNA follows: TGCGCCAGCAGCTTGGATGGGGGACTTAACTATGGCTACACCTTC.

This rearrangement joins TRBV7-2 to TRBJ2-1; 7 positions agree with TRBD1. The CDR3 sequence is 14 residues long. V lost 5 bases and J lost 7; bases outside the gene matches: 8. Germline V CDR1 and CDR2: SGHTA, FQGNSA. CDR3 region: CASSPEGAGNEQFF. DNA for the CDR3: TGTGCCAGCAGCCCCGAGGGGGCCGGGAATGAGCAGTTCTTC.

The chain joins TRBV29-1 to TRBJ2-1, with 8 bases lining up with TRBD2. The V and J ends lost 4 bases and 7 bases, in that order; junction bases with no gene match: 3. The CDR3 runs 12 residues. Per the germline V gene, CDR1 is SQVTM and CDR2 is ANQGSEA. This chain's CDR3 is CSVGREGNEQFF. DNA of the CDR3: TGCAGCGTTGGTCGGGAGGGGAATGAGCAGTTCTTC.

The V call is TRBV9, the J call TRBJ2-1; 12 bases fit TRBD2. CDR1 is SGDLS, CDR2 YYNGEE, per germline. The length of the CDR3 is 15 residues. Unmatched junction bases numbered 4, after V lost 3 bases and J lost 6 bases. This CDR3 reads CASSATSGSPNEQFF. Written as DNA, the CDR3 is TGTGCCAGCAGCGCGACTAGCGGGAGCCCCAATGAGCAGTTCTTC. Using reference TRBV9 and TRBJ2-1 for the parts outside the CDR3, the full variable domain is DSGVTQTPKHLITATGQRVTLRCSPRSGDLSVYWYQQSLDQGLQFLIQYYNGEERAKGNILERFSAQQFPDLHSELNLSSLELGDSALYFCASSATSGSPNEQFFGPGTRLTVL.

The chain uses TRBV4-2 and TRBJ2-7; D is unclear. The V end was cut by 0 bases, the J end by 6 bases, with 15 bases between. CDR3 length equals 15 residues. Looked up from germline, CDR1 is LGHNA and CDR2 is YNFKEQ. CDR3 coding DNA: TGTGCCAGCAGCCAAGATCGGAGTCTGATGGTCGAGCAGTACTTC. Protein sequence: CASSQDRSLMVEQYF.

By sample share, this clone is medium-sized. The gene calls are TRBV6-4 and TRBJ2-3, with TRBD2 identical over 8 bases. The CDR3 is made up of 15 amino acids. Looked up from germline, CDR1 is MRHNA and CDR2 is SNTAGT. V gave up 5 bases and J gave up 1 base; unmatched junction bases: 5. The CDR3 DNA sequence: TGTGCCAGCAGTCCCGCGGGAGGAGGCACAGATACGCAGTATTTT. Its translation is CASSPAGGGTDTQYF.

The gene calls are TRBV19 and TRBJ2-1; TRBD2 might be the D (5 bases). The germline V and J ends were trimmed by 3 bases and 8 bases, with 14 bases remaining between them. Germline CDR1 and CDR2: LNHDA and SQIVND (reference sequence). This CDR3 has 14 amino acids. CDR3 residues: CASSIGLAPDEQFF. Written as DNA, the CDR3 is TGTGCCAGTAGTATCGGCCTAGCCCCCGATGAGCAGTTCTTC.

Judged by abundance, this clone is large. This chain links TRBV4-2 with TRBJ2-7; TRBD2 is a possible D gene (6 bases). Germline V gene lookup returns CDR1 LGHNA and CDR2 YNFKEQ. V was trimmed by 0 bases and J by 0 bases, leaving 9 bases between them. The CDR3 runs to 15 residues. CDR3 nucleotide sequence: TGTGCCAGCAGCCAAGAGGAGGGGAGCTCCTACGAGCAGTACTTC. It is translated as CASSQEEGSSYEQYF.

The CDR3 sequence is CASSFMTSNSYEQYF. DNA for the CDR3: TGTGCCAGCAGCTTTATGACTAGTAATTCGTACGAGCAGTACTTC. The chain combines TRBV7-6 with TRBJ2-7; tentative D call: TRBD2 (6 bases). The CDR3 sequence is 15 residues long. The germline gives CDR1 SGHVS, CDR2 FNYEAQ. Between the trimmed V and J ends, which lost 3 bases and 4 bases, there was a span of 16 bases.

In this sample, this clone turned up once. CDR3 DNA sequence: TGTGCCAGCAGCCAATATTCTAGCGGGAGCAAAAATGAGCAGTTCTTC. Translation: CASSQYSSGSKNEQFF. The chain is built from TRBV4-2 and TRBJ2-1, with 10 bases matching TRBD2. Germline V gene sequence: CDR1 LGHNA, CDR2 YNFKEQ. Trimming cost V 2 bases and J 7 bases; bases outside gene matches: 8. There are 16 residues in the CDR3.

This chain joins TRBV6-5 and TRBJ2-5, with 8 nucleotides matching TRBD2. This CDR3 spans 14 amino acids. V trimming: 6 bases; J trimming: 5 bases; junction bases outside the gene matches: 8. Germline CDR1 is MNHEY and CDR2 is SVGAGI. The DNA for the CDR3 is TGTGCCAGCAGCATGACTAGCGAGGGGGAGACCCAGTACTTC. Protein: CASSMTSEGETQYF.

This chain links TRBV7-9 with TRBJ1-2; 8 bases line up with TRBD1. With 3 bases clipped from V and 8 bases from J, the junction kept 2 bases outside the gene matches. This CDR3 comprises 12 residues. Per the germline V gene, CDR1 is SEHNR and CDR2 is FQNEAQ (reference sequence). The CDR3 reads CASSLTGVGYTF. The CDR3 bases are TGTGCCAGCAGCTTGACAGGGGTAGGCTACACCTTC.

The chain couples TRBV4-1 to TRBJ2-7; 10 bases agree with TRBD1. CDR3 size: 16 residues. V trimming: 1 base; J trimming: 0 bases; junction bases outside the gene matches: 3. Germline loops: CDR1 MGHRA, CDR2 YSYEKL. CDR3 loop: CASSQVWTGGSYEQYF. The CDR3 region has the DNA TGCGCCAGCAGCCAAGTTTGGACAGGGGGCTCCTACGAGCAGTACTTC.

This clone came up once. The genes are TRBV7-2 and TRBJ2-7; the D gene is possibly TRBD2 (6 bases). The CDR3 is made up of 14 amino acids. Trimming removed 5 bases at V and 3 bases at J, with 14 bases between. Germline CDR1 reads SGHTA; CDR2 reads FQGNSA. The DNA for the CDR3 is TGTGCCAGCAGCCATCCCGGGGGACTCTACGAGCAGTACTTC. Translated: CASSHPGGLYEQYF.

This clone was observed a single time. The chain carries TRBV7-9 and TRBJ2-5; 9 bases fit TRBD1. CDR1 and CDR2 from the germline V gene are SEHNR and FQNEAQ (reference sequence). The CDR3 covers 16 residues. Trimming removed 5 bases from V and 4 bases from J; junction bases left unmatched: 11. The CDR3 DNA sequence: TGTGCCAGCAGCCATACCTCCGGGACAGGGCGAGAGACCCAGTACTTC. This encodes CASSHTSGTGRETQYF.

This chain connects TRBV28 to TRBJ2-7; possible D gene TRBD1, 6 bases. CDR1 is MDHEN and CDR2 is SYDVKM in the germline V gene. The CDR3 length is 16 residues. With 5 bases removed from V and 4 bases from J, the gap between germline ends came to 21 bases. The CDR3 DNA reads as TGTGCCAGCAGTGCCGCCAGGGGTTCGGTACCTTACGAGCAGTACTTC. Amino acids: CASSAARGSVPYEQYF.

This clone was picked up one time. J is TRBJ2-2 and V is TRBV6-5; TRBD2 agrees at 9 bases. The V and J ends lost 4 bases and 6 bases, in that order; junction bases with no gene match: 6. Germline V CDR1 and CDR2: MNHEY, SVGAGI. The CDR3 contains 15 residues. The CDR3 region is CASSSGTSGPGELFF. For the CDR3, the DNA is TGTGCCAGCAGTTCGGGAACTAGCGGGCCCGGGGAGCTGTTTTTT.

This clone has a single count. The gene calls are TRBV4-2 and TRBJ2-7; tentative D call: TRBD1 (5 bases). The germline V gene has CDR1 LGHNA and CDR2 YNFKEQ. The CDR3 length is 15 residues. Trimming cost V 4 bases and J 2 bases, with 15 bases left between them. CDR3 in amino acids: CASSPPQGAAYEQYF. The CDR3 nucleotides are TGTGCCAGCAGCCCGCCCCAGGGTGCTGCCTACGAGCAGTACTTC.

V usage is TRBV14 and J usage is TRBJ2-2; possibly TRBD1 for D (6 bases). V was trimmed by 4 bases and J by 4 bases, leaving 10 bases between them. The CDR3 is 14 amino acids. Per the germline V gene, CDR1 is SGHDN and CDR2 is FVKESK. The CDR3 region has the DNA TGTGCCAGCAGCCTCGGACAGTTCACCGGGGAGCTGTTTTTT. It codes for CASSLGQFTGELFF.

The rearrangement links TRBV28 to TRBJ1-4, with D possibly TRBD1 on 5 matching bases. In germline, CDR1 is MDHEN, CDR2 SYDVKM. CDR3 length: 13 residues. The V gene lost 7 bases and the J gene lost 5 bases, with 11 bases spanning the gap. The CDR3 sequence: CASTRQPNEKLFF. CDR3 sequence (DNA): TGTGCCAGCACTAGACAGCCCAATGAAAAACTGTTTTTT.

This CDR3 is CSVDREAVSYEQYF. For the CDR3, the DNA is TGCAGCGTCGACCGGGAGGCCGTCTCCTACGAGCAGTACTTC. The chain is built from TRBV29-1 and TRBJ2-7; 7 nucleotides agree with TRBD2. There are 14 residues in the CDR3. The germline V gene encodes CDR1 SQVTM and CDR2 ANQGSEA. V shed 6 bases, J shed 0 bases, and the junction held 8 bases outside the gene matches.